The clone carrying this T cell receptor beta chain was counted a single time. Clones were read by immunoSEQ multiplex PCR, and TCRdb kept only the in-frame ones, dropping some. The sample lists approximately 280,000 clones, under 90% occurring once. The sample belongs to a study of blood T cell repertoires in COVID-19. The ends lost 2 bases at V and 6 bases at J; junction bases unmatched: 9. Germline V gene data show CDR1 as SNHLY and CDR2 as FYNNEI. The CDR3 spans 16 residues. Material: PBMCs or T cells enriched from blood (not recorded which). The TCR sequence derives from a woman aged 55-69 years who had recovered from COVID-19. The chain has TRBV2 and TRBJ2-3, with 9 bases identical to TRBD1. The CDR3 spells CASSESRQGGGDTQYF. The CDR3 DNA reads as TGTGCCAGCAGTGAATCCCGACAGGGGGGAGGGGATACGCAGTATTTT.